These T cell receptor beta chains were read from a single sample in a study of T cell repertoires in cytomegalovirus infection. MiXCR, run by TCRdb on the reads, gives a single entry per CDR3 protein. The data contain about 530,000 distinct CDR3 sequences, about 25% of them seen just once; the ten biggest clones take up over 10%. Sequenced material: PBMCs. Receptors originate from a human donor in good health (CMV status not recorded). Some clones in this sample may be carry-over from other donors' samples. Each CDR3 is given with its conserved first and last residue. Fields, in order: D gene, clone size, J gene, V gene, CDR3 DNA, CDR3 protein. D genes are given only for firm matches. Rows may omit the clone size; those that give it use once, few, many or a size class.

TRBD2 | few | TRBJ2-1 | TRBV7-2 | TGTGCCAGCAGCTCCGGGACTAGCGGGAGGGCCTGGTTTTACAATGAGCAGTTCTTC | CASSSGTSGRAWFYNEQFF
TRBD2 | - | TRBJ2-1 | TRBV7-9 | TGTGCCAGCAGCTTAGGGAGCGCGGGAGTCTACAATGAGCAGTTCTTC | CASSLGSAGVYNEQFF
- | - | TRBJ1-1 | TRBV2 | TGTGCCAGCAGGGCCAGACAGTCTAGCACTGAAGCTTTCTTT | CASRARQSSTEAFF
- | - | TRBJ2-1 | TRBV4-1 | TGCGCCAGCAGCCAAGTCAATGTAGATAATAAGTTCTTC | CASSQVNVDNKFF
TRBD2 | - | TRBJ2-1 | TRBV7-6 | TGTGCCAGCAGCTCTGGGACTAGCGGGAGTGGTGTGGAGCAGTTCTTC | CASSSGTSGSGVEQFF
- | - | TRBJ1-4 | TRBV10-3 | TGTGCCATCAGTGAGGAGGGGGGGACTAATGAAAAACTGTTTTTT | CAISEEGGTNEKLFF
- | many | TRBJ1-2 | TRBV7-9 | TGTGCCAGCAGCTTGGACAGCCGTGGCTACACCTTC | CASSLDSRGYTF
- | few | TRBJ1-2 | TRBV10-3 | TGTGCCATCTCCTCAGCCGTGGGTACCGGGTTGGGGGGCTACACCTTC | CAISSAVGTGLGGYTF
TRBD2 | few | TRBJ2-3 | TRBV11-2 | TGTGCCAGCAGCTTAGTAGAGCGGGAGGCCGAAGGATCAGATACGCAGTATTTT | CASSLVEREAEGSDTQYF
- | few | TRBJ2-1 | TRBV5-4 | TGTGCCAGCAGCGGGGGTTGGGGGGCTAGCGGCCTATTGGCCAATGAGCAGTTCTTC | CASSGGWGASGLLANEQFF
- | few | TRBJ1-1 | TRBV6-6 | TGTGCCAGCAGTTACTCGATTTGGGTGGCTGAAGCTTTCTTT | CASSYSIWVAEAFF
- | few | TRBJ2-1 | TRBV6-5 | TGTGCCAGCAGGGACCCCGTGCGGAATGAGCAGTTCTTC | CASRDPVRNEQFF
- | - | TRBJ2-6 | TRBV2 | TGTGCCAGCAGGGCCGGTCCCAGCTCTGGGGCCAACGTCCTGACTTTC | CASRAGPSSGANVLTF
- | - | TRBJ1-5 | TRBV19 | TGTGCCAGTAGTATGGTGGTTAAGAGGGGCAAATATAGCAATCAGCCCCAGCATTTT | CASSMVVKRGKYSNQPQHF
- | - | TRBJ2-2 | TRBV7-2 | TGTGCCAGCACCATGGTGGCGGTGAACACCGGGGAGCTGTTTTTT | CASTMVAVNTGELFF
- | many | TRBJ1-5 | TRBV7-2 | TGTGCCAGCAGCATAATAGGTCAGCCCCAGCATTTT | CASSIIGQPQHF
TRBD1 | many | TRBJ2-2 | TRBV7-8 | TGTGCCAGCAAACGAACAGGGGCGAACACCGGGGAGCTGTTTTTT | CASKRTGANTGELFF
- | - | TRBJ2-2 | TRBV12-3/TRBV12-4 | TGTGCCAGCAGTTTACCCCCCAGGGAAGTTAGATCCGGGGAGCTGTTTTTT | CASSLPPREVRSGELFF
TRBD2 | - | TRBJ2-3 | TRBV7-2 | TGTGCCAGCAGCTCCCGGGAGGGAGGAGGAGATACGCAGTATTTT | CASSSREGGGDTQYF
- | - | TRBJ1-2 | TRBV10-3 | TGTGCCATCAGTGAGTCGGTGGGAGTCCACTATGGCTACACCTTC | CAISESVGVHYGYTF
- | - | TRBJ2-3 | TRBV19 | TGTGCCAGTAGTCCTCGTGTAGCGGACTTCACAGATACGCAGTATTTT | CASSPRVADFTDTQYF
- | - | TRBJ1-2 | TRBV29-1 | TGCAGCGTTGAGGTGACCCCCGGACGGGGTGGCTACACCTTC | CSVEVTPGRGGYTF
- | - | TRBJ1-5 | TRBV7-6 | TGTGCCAGCAGCTTAGGGAGTGTAGGGGCTGATCAGCCCCAGCATTTT | CASSLGSVGADQPQHF
- | - | TRBJ1-1 | TRBV5-6 | TGTGCCAGCAGCTTCAACAGGAGGACTGAAGCTTTCTTT | CASSFNRRTEAFF
TRBD2 | many | TRBJ2-1 | TRBV6-2/TRBV6-3 | TGTGCCAGCAGTTATCACGGGGCGGGAGTGTCCGAGCAGTTCTTC | CASSYHGAGVSEQFF
- | - | TRBJ1-1 | TRBV29-1 | TGCAGCGGAAACCGGGCCCCCGGGGGCACTGAAGCTTTCTTT | CSGNRAPGGTEAFF
- | - | TRBJ1-2 | TRBV24-1 | TGTGCCACCAGTAGAGGGCTTGGCTACACCTTC | CATSRGLGYTF
- | - | TRBJ1-4 | TRBV2 | TGTGCCAGCAGTGATGGTCAGGGCCCGGTTGTTAGTGAAAAACTGTTTTTT | CASSDGQGPVVSEKLFF
TRBD2 | few | TRBJ2-5 | TRBV7-2 | TGTGCCAGCAGCTGGGGGGGGGGGGAAAGAGAGACCCAGTACTTC | CASSWGGGERETQYF
- | few | TRBJ1-1 | TRBV7-2 | TGTGCCAGCAGCTTAGTTATTTACACTGAAGCTTTCTTT | CASSLVIYTEAFF